This record looks at one TCR beta chain sequence and its context. Its target is unknown. The data belong to a study of post-analysis software for immune sequencing data. The study's findings and limits: There were five TRBV segments more frequent in patients than controls, and TRBV5-6, TRBV5-1 and TRBV20-1 were among them.

Tagging with unique molecular identifiers was a feature of the TCR beta cDNA libraries. TCRdb reanalysed the PCR reads using MiXCR and keeps one entry per CDR3 protein. The top ten clones hold around an eighth of a sample with around 440,000 distinct CDR3 sequences, roughly 45% of them seen once. The CDR3 is made up of 14 amino acids. V was pared by 5 bases and J by 1 base, with 9 bases between. The clonotype was recovered from a girl aged 10 to 17 with multiple sclerosis. The genes are TRBV12-3 or TRBV12-4 and TRBJ2-4; D ambiguous. Sequenced material: blood. The CDR3 DNA follows: TGTGCCAGCAGTGTAAACCAGGCCAAAAACATTCAGTACTTC. Translated: CASSVNQAKNIQYF.